The 25 T cell receptor beta chains given below trace back to one sample, sequenced in a study of T cell responses to AZD1222 COVID-19 vaccine. Repertoires were generated with immunoSEQ multiplex PCR, while TCRdb's copy carries only in-frame clones and drops some. The table shows about 150,000 clones, with around 85% occurring only once. Here the sequenced sample was peripheral blood, taken on day 0 of MenACWY control vaccination. These receptors all come from an adult in good health.

The chain employs TRBV18 and TRBJ1-5; no clear D gene. CDR1 is KGHSH and CDR2 is LQKENI in the germline V gene. Trimming shortened V by 3 bases and J by 1 base, and 4 bases separated the two germline ends. This CDR3 spans 13 amino acids. The DNA of the CDR3 is TGTGCCAGCTCACCGGACAGCAATCAGCCCCAGCATTTT. This encodes CASSPDSNQPQHF.

The chain joins TRBV11-2 to TRBJ2-7; D call uncertain. Germline values: CDR1 SGHAT, CDR2 FQNNGV. The CDR3 is 11 amino acids. Trimming took off 5 bases at V and 4 bases at J, with 6 bases between the two ends. CDR3 nucleotides: TGTGCCAGCAGCCGGGTGTACGAGCAGTACGTC. It specifies CASSRVYEQYV.

The chain recombines TRBV4-1 with TRBJ1-6; no firm D call. Deletions cut 1 base from V and 7 bases from J, with 14 bases between. The germline V gene has CDR1 MGHRA and CDR2 YSYEKL. This CDR3 is built from 16 residues. This CDR3 is CASSQVKWENNSPLHF. The CDR3 DNA sequence: TGCGCCAGCAGCCAAGTTAAATGGGAAAACAATTCACCCCTCCACTTT.

The chain couples TRBV4-1 to TRBJ2-3, with TRBD2 matching over 12 bases. V was clipped by 5 bases and J by 5 bases; unmatched bases: 11. Germline lookup yields CDR1 MGHRA and CDR2 YSYEKL. This CDR3 has 17 residues. CDR3 protein: CASSKHSSGGGGDTQYF. CDR3 in DNA: TGCGCCAGCAGCAAGCACTCTAGCGGGGGGGGAGGAGATACGCAGTATTTT.

The chain carries TRBV12-3 or TRBV12-4 and TRBJ1-2; D perhaps matches TRBD1 (6 bases). This CDR3 contains 12 residues. Between the trimmed V and J ends, which lost 5 bases and 6 bases, there was a span of 10 bases. In DNA, the CDR3 is TGTGCCAGCAGTGTGGACAGAGATGGCTACACCTTC. The encoded protein is CASSVDRDGYTF.

The chain recombines TRBV19 with TRBJ1-5; 8 positions match TRBD1. With 5 bases clipped from V and 0 bases from J, the junction kept 9 bases outside the gene matches. Germline V gene sequence: CDR1 LNHDA, CDR2 SQIVND (reference sequence). This CDR3 has 17 amino acids. CDR3 sequence reads: CASSGRTGTFSNQPQHF. The CDR3 bases are TGTGCCAGTAGTGGACGGACAGGGACCTTTAGCAATCAGCCCCAGCATTTT.

In this sample, this clone turned up a few times. The junction does not match germline at one end; this may be a read error. This chain links TRBV11-2 with TRBJ1-1, with 9 nucleotides matching TRBD1. The CDR3 is made up of 15 amino acids. Germline CDR1 reads SGHAT; CDR2 reads FQNNGV. The CDR3 loop reads CASSLDRGANTEAFF. CDR3 coding DNA: TGTGCCAGCAGCCTAGACAGGGGGGCGAACACTGAAGCTTTCTTT.

The chain couples TRBV19 to TRBJ2-5, with 7 nucleotides matching TRBD1. The germline V gene encodes CDR1 LNHDA and CDR2 SQIVND (reference sequence). V was pared by 4 bases and J by 5 bases, with 10 bases of the junction left unmatched. This CDR3 contains 15 residues. CDR3 sequence reads: CASSNASRGWETQYF. DNA of the CDR3: TGTGCCAGTAGTAACGCTAGCAGGGGGTGGGAGACCCAGTACTTC.

This sequence joins TRBV28 and TRBJ2-7; the D is unclear. The germline gives CDR1 MDHEN, CDR2 SYDVKM. The length of the CDR3 is 12 residues. V was shortened by 0 bases and J by 2 bases, with 2 bases between the two germline ends. CDR3 DNA sequence: TGTGCCAGCAGTTTATGGCCCTACGAGCAGTACTTC. Translated: CASSLWPYEQYF.

This chain connects TRBV5-1 to TRBJ1-2, with D hard to call. Germline V lookup: CDR1 SGHRS, CDR2 YFSETQ. The CDR3 loop spans 13 amino acids. Trimming left V 0 bases short and J 4 bases short, with 7 bases between. The CDR3 bases are TGCGCCAGCAGCTTGGAGGGCAGCTATGGCTACACCTTC. Protein: CASSLEGSYGYTF. Full variable domain (missing parts from reference TRBV5-1 and TRBJ1-2): KAGVTQTPRYLIKTRGQQVTLSCSPISGHRSVSWYQQTPGQGLQFLFEYFSETQRNKGNFPGRFSGRQFSNSRSEMNVSTLELGDSALYLCASSLEGSYGYTFGSGTRLTVV.

The CDR3 protein is CATRANTEAFF. The CDR3 DNA reads as TGTGCCACCCGGGCGAACACTGAAGCTTTCTTT. The rearrangement uses TRBV24-1 and TRBJ1-1; no definite D call. Trimming removed 9 bases at V and 1 base at J, with 5 bases between. The CDR3 extends over 11 amino acids. Germline CDR1 reads KGHDR; CDR2 reads SFDVKD.

The chain employs TRBV7-9 and TRBJ1-1; 7 bases are a match to TRBD1. Germline CDR1 is SEHNR and CDR2 is FQNEAQ (reference sequence). The V and J ends lost 4 bases and 4 bases, in that order; junction bases with no gene match: 3. This CDR3 is 13 amino acids long. The DNA for the CDR3 is TGTGCCAGCAGCTCATACAGGGGCACTGAAGCTTTCTTT. Translating it yields CASSSYRGTEAFF.

Notes on this clone: The same CDR3 is also encoded by other DNA sequences in this sample. This chain links TRBV3-1 (or the pseudogene TRBV3-2) with TRBJ1-3; D is unclear. This CDR3 has 15 amino acids. Germline CDR1 and CDR2: LGHDT and YNNKEL (reference sequence). Trimming took off 1 base at V and 3 bases at J, with 10 bases between the two ends. CDR3 residues: CASSQGTRSGNTIYF. For the CDR3, the DNA is TGTGCCAGCAGCCAAGGTACCAGGAGTGGAAACACCATATATTTT.

The chain couples TRBV10-1 to TRBJ1-5, with D perhaps matching TRBD1 (5 bases). Germline values: CDR1 WNHNN, CDR2 SYGVQD (reference sequence). This CDR3 region has 15 residues. The V and J ends lost 5 bases and 2 bases respectively, with 13 bases between them. CDR3 coding DNA: TGCGCCAGCAGTTTGGGGGGTTCGGGCAATCAGCCCCAGCATTTT. It translates to CASSLGGSGNQPQHF.

The gene calls are TRBV9 and TRBJ1-2; the match to TRBD1 covers 10 bases. The CDR3 totals 15 residues. Germline trimming cut 2 bases from V and 2 bases from J; bases unmatched to any gene: 3. The germline CDR1 and CDR2 sequences are SGDLS and YYNGEE. This CDR3 is CASSVGQGTNYGYTF. CDR3 nucleotide sequence: TGTGCCAGCAGCGTGGGACAGGGGACAAACTATGGCTACACCTTC.

The chain is built from TRBV7-9 and TRBJ2-1; no definite D call. CDR3 size: 14 residues. Germline V gene lookup returns CDR1 SEHNR and CDR2 FQNEAQ (reference sequence). Trimming cost V 3 bases and J 5 bases, with 11 bases left between them. The CDR3 sequence: CASSFITRDNEQFF. For the CDR3, the DNA is TGTGCCAGCAGCTTCATTACCAGAGACAATGAGCAGTTCTTC.

CDR3 in amino acids: CATRAGSQTEAFF. In nucleotides, the CDR3 is TGTGCCACCCGGGCGGGGTCCCAGACTGAAGCTTTCTTT. The genes are TRBV24-1 and TRBJ1-1; D remains unclear. V gave up 9 bases and J gave up 5 bases, with 15 bases separating them. CDR1 is KGHDR and CDR2 is SFDVKD in the germline V gene. The CDR3 covers 13 residues.

This rearrangement joins TRBV19 to TRBJ2-7; 8 bases fit TRBD2. The J segment lost 3 bases and the V segment lost 6 bases, leaving 4 bases of the junction unmatched. This CDR3 is built from 13 residues. The germline gives CDR1 LNHDA, CDR2 SQIVND (reference sequence). DNA of the CDR3: TGTGCCAGTAGCGAGCGGGGGAACTACGAGCAGTACTTC. Residues: CASSERGNYEQYF.

The CDR3 region is CASRDSRARGYTF. The CDR3 DNA reads as TGTGCCAGCCGGGATTCGAGGGCACGGGGCTACACCTTC. The chain links TRBV28 to TRBJ1-2; D call uncertain. Germline CDR1 is MDHEN and CDR2 is SYDVKM. The V and J ends lost 8 bases and 8 bases respectively, with 18 bases between them. This CDR3 contains 13 residues.

The V call is TRBV18, the J call TRBJ1-2; no reliable D call. V shed 5 bases and J shed 4 bases, with 5 bases lying between them. This CDR3 region has 11 residues. CDR1 and CDR2 from the germline V gene are KGHSH and LQKENI. CDR3 nucleotides: TGTGCCAGCTCATCCACCTATGGCTACACCTTC. Translating gives CASSSTYGYTF.

This clone was detected only once. The CDR3 is CASSRVTRAVGQPQHF. The CDR3 nucleotides are TGTGCCAGCTCACGAGTGACACGCGCGGTAGGTCAGCCCCAGCATTTT. The rearrangement uses TRBV18 and TRBJ1-5, with no clear D. V was shortened by 4 bases and J by 6 bases, with 19 bases between the two germline ends. The CDR3 consists of 16 residues. Germline CDR1 and CDR2: KGHSH and LQKENI.

The chain joins TRBV7-9 to TRBJ1-1; D gene ambiguous. The CDR3 totals 14 residues. Per the germline V gene, CDR1 is SEHNR and CDR2 is FQNEAQ (reference sequence). V was pared by 0 bases and J by 3 bases, with 8 bases between. This CDR3 is CASSLAHGHTEAFF. Written as DNA, the CDR3 is TGTGCCAGCAGCTTAGCGCACGGGCACACTGAAGCTTTCTTT.

This chain connects TRBV7-9 to TRBJ2-7; 9 positions agree with TRBD1. The CDR3 has 14 residues. Germline assignment: CDR1 SEHNR and CDR2 FQNEAQ (reference sequence). Unmatched junction bases numbered 3, after V lost 1 base and J lost 5 bases. CDR3 amino acids: CASSLDRGLDEQYF. Here the CDR3 DNA reads TGTGCCAGCAGCTTAGACAGGGGGCTCGACGAGCAGTACTTC.

The rearrangement joins TRBV5-1 to TRBJ1-1; D not resolved. Trimming took off 0 bases at V and 4 bases at J, with 10 bases between the two ends. The CDR3 totals 14 residues. Germline V CDR1 and CDR2: SGHRS, YFSETQ. DNA of the CDR3: TGCGCCAGCAGCTTGGTTAGCCGGGGCACTGAAGCTTTCTTT. This translates into CASSLVSRGTEAFF. The whole variable domain, filled in from reference TRBV5-1 and TRBJ1-1, reads KAGVTQTPRYLIKTRGQQVTLSCSPISGHRSVSWYQQTPGQGLQFLFEYFSETQRNKGNFPGRFSGRQFSNSRSEMNVSTLELGDSALYLCASSLVSRGTEAFFGQGTRLTVV.

This clone occurred a few times. The chain has TRBV7-9 and TRBJ1-4; D unresolved. V gave up 1 base and J gave up 1 base, with 7 bases separating them. This CDR3 comprises 15 residues. The germline gives CDR1 SEHNR, CDR2 FQNEAQ (reference sequence). Written as DNA, the CDR3 is TGTGCCAGCAGCTTAGATGCGGAAACTAATGAAAAACTGTTTTTT. Encoded protein: CASSLDAETNEKLFF.